One and the same sample provided the 25 T cell receptor beta chains below, sequenced in a study of tumor and adjacent non-tumor tissue in lung cancer. The template was RNA from unsorted bulk tissue. TCRbeta libraries were built with three rounds of nested PCR, modified from ARM-PCR. TCRdb re-derived calls from the multiplex PCR reads in MiXCR, one entry per CDR3 protein. The sample shows approximately 65,000 distinct CDR3 sequences, 60% of them seen only once. Sequencing was done on a sample of lung tumor tissue. These receptor sequences come from a man aged 45 to 65 with non-small cell lung cancer.

Concerning this clonotype itself: This may stem from a read error, because a much larger clone lies one nucleotide away. The rearrangement joins TRBV5-6 to TRBJ2-5; D is perhaps TRBD2 (6 bases). CDR1 and CDR2 from the germline V gene are SGHDT and YYEEEE. The CDR3 is 13 residues long. This CDR3 is CASSLDGGETRYF. CDR3 coding DNA: TGTGCCAGCAGCTTGGACGGAGGGGAGACCCGGTACTTC.

A word on this clonotype: At one boundary the junction diverges from the germline segment, which might be a read error. V is TRBV10-3 and J is TRBJ2-1, with D possibly being TRBD2 (5 bases). The length of the CDR3 is 14 residues. CDR1 and CDR2 from the germline V gene are ENHRY and SYGVKD. The CDR3 reads CTISESTSSNEQFF. CDR3 nucleotides: TGTACCATCAGTGAGTCAACTAGTAGCAATGAGCAGTTCTTC.

Notes on this clonotype: One end of the junction does not line up with germline, which may come from a read error. The chain is built from TRBV5-1 and TRBJ2-3; D might be TRBD1 (5 bases). The CDR3 covers 13 residues. Germline CDR1 and CDR2: SGHRS and YFSETQ. CDR3 residues: CVSSLGRVDTQYF. The CDR3 nucleotides read TGCGTCAGCAGCTTGGGCAGGGTCGATACGCAGTATTTT. Filled out from reference TRBV5-1 and TRBJ2-3, the complete variable domain reads KAGVTQTPRYLIKTRGQQVTLSCSPISGHRSVSWYQQTPGQGLQFLFEYFSETQRNKGNFPGRFSGRQFSNSRSEMNVSTLELGDSALYLCVSSLGRVDTQYFGPGTRLTVL.

The V gene is TRBV24-1, the J gene TRBJ2-1; 7 positions agree with TRBD1. From germline, CDR1 is KGHDR and CDR2 SFDVKD. The CDR3 contains 14 residues. V shed 1 base, J shed 8 bases, and the junction held 4 bases outside the gene matches. The CDR3 here is CATSDLNRGHEQFF. The CDR3 DNA reads TGTGCCACCAGTGATTTAAACAGGGGTCATGAGCAGTTCTTC.

Concerning this clonotype: A much bigger clone sits one base away, suggesting this may be a read error. V and J are TRBV30 and TRBJ2-7; possibly TRBD1 for D (6 bases). This CDR3 contains 13 residues. The germline gives CDR1 GTSNPN, CDR2 SVGIG (reference sequence). Trimming stripped 4 bases from V and 6 bases from J, with 16 bases between. CDR3 protein: CAWNVRGLGEQYF. The DNA for the CDR3 is TGTGCCTGGAACGTGAGGGGGTTGGGCGAGCAGTACTTC. Drawing the rest from reference TRBV30 and TRBJ2-7, the complete variable domain is SQTIHQWPATLVQPVGSPLSLECTVEGTSNPNLYWYRQAAGRGLQLLFYSVGIGQISSEVPQNLSASRPQDRQFILSSKKLLLSDSGFYLCAWNVRGLGEQYFGPGTRLTVT.

The V and J genes are TRBV20-1 and TRBJ2-3, with D possibly matching TRBD1 (5 bases). Germline values: CDR1 DFQATT, CDR2 SNEGSKA (reference sequence). V was trimmed by 0 bases and J by 4 bases, leaving 11 bases between them. The CDR3 runs to 14 residues. This CDR3 reads CSARDFQGADTQYF. The CDR3, as DNA: TGCAGTGCTAGAGATTTCCAGGGTGCAGATACGCAGTATTTT.

Remarks on this clonotype: The junction departs from germline at one end; a sequencing error may be responsible. The chain couples TRBV5-5 to TRBJ2-1, with 10 bases matching TRBD2. The CDR3 extends over 15 amino acids. Germline CDR1 SGHKS, CDR2 YYEKEE (reference sequence). CDR3 coding DNA: TGTGCCAGCAGCCCAGGATTAGCGGGAGGAAATGAGCGGTTCTTC. It specifies CASSPGLAGGNERFF.

About this clonotype: This may come from a read error, since a much larger clone is one base off. The CDR3 region is CASSQGQTSGGAREQFF. CDR3 coding DNA: TGCGCCAGCAGCCAAGGACAGACTAGCGGGGGGGCCCGTGAGCAGTTCTTC. The chain uses TRBV4-1 and TRBJ2-1, with TRBD2 matching 14 bases. Germline V gene lookup returns CDR1 MGHRA and CDR2 YSYEKL. The V and J ends lost 1 base and 9 bases, in that order; junction bases with no gene match: 8. The CDR3 is 17 amino acids.

The table lists this clonotype with a few counts. J is TRBJ2-7 and V is TRBV18; D is perhaps TRBD2 (5 bases). V dropped 3 bases and J dropped 2 bases, with 14 bases sitting between them. From germline, CDR1 is KGHSH and CDR2 LQKENI. The CDR3 covers 15 residues. The CDR3 sequence: CASSPTPRGTYEQYF. Written as DNA, the CDR3 is TGTGCCAGCTCACCGACCCCACGGGGTACCTACGAGCAGTACTTC.

About this clonotype: A clone one base away is much larger, so this may be a read error. The V and J genes are TRBV10-3 and TRBJ2-5; D possibly corresponds to TRBD1 (6 bases). Germline CDR1 reads ENHRY; CDR2 reads SYGVKD. This CDR3 has 15 residues. The CDR3 sequence: CAIAPGQLGGETEYF. CDR3 DNA sequence: TGTGCCATCGCCCCAGGACAGTTAGGAGGAGAGACCGAGTACTTC.

As to this clonotype: One base away lies a much larger clone, so this may be a sequencing read error. The chain joins TRBV30 to TRBJ1-5; no clear D. Germline V gene lookup returns CDR1 GTSNPN and CDR2 SVGIG (reference sequence). The CDR3 has 13 amino acids. V dropped 5 bases and J dropped 7 bases, with 15 bases sitting between them. CDR3 residues: CAWDTVPSQPQHF. The DNA of the CDR3 is TGTGCCTGGGATACCGTACCCAGCCAGCCCCAGCATTTT.

V and J are TRBV20-1 and TRBJ2-1; no clear D. Germline CDR1 DFQATT, CDR2 SNEGSKA (reference sequence). Trimming shortened V by 3 bases and J by 5 bases, and 14 bases separated the two germline ends. The CDR3 runs to 14 residues. CDR3 nucleotide sequence: TGCAGTGCTAGGGGGTATACAATGAACAATGAGCAGTTCTTC. This sequence encodes CSARGYTMNNEQFF.

As for this clonotype: A much larger clonotype is one base distant, so this may be a read error. The gene calls are TRBV10-1 and TRBJ2-5; 7 nucleotides line up with TRBD2. Germline CDR1 WNHNN, CDR2 SYGVQD (reference sequence). This CDR3 region has 15 residues. CDR3 DNA sequence: TGCGCCAGCAGTGAAGCGGGGAGGCCCCAAGAGACCCATTACTTC. The encoded protein is CASSEAGRPQETHYF.

The V call is TRBV19, the J call TRBJ2-5, with D maybe TRBD2 (6 bases). The length of the CDR3 is 13 residues. V was trimmed by 8 bases and J by 4 bases, leaving 14 bases between them. Germline V CDR1 and CDR2: LNHDA, SQIVND (reference sequence). CDR3 residues: CASREGGRETQYF. Written as DNA, the CDR3 is TGTGCCAGTCGCGAGGGAGGACGAGAGACCCAGTACTTC.

Worth noting for this clonotype: One end of the junction fails to match germline, which may point to a read error. The rearrangement uses TRBV20-1 and TRBJ1-1; no clear D. Germline V gives CDR1 DFQATT, CDR2 SNEGSKA (reference sequence). The CDR3 contains 15 residues. CDR3 sequence reads: CGARSWSGMNTEAFF. Written as DNA, the CDR3 is TGCGGTGCTCGTAGTTGGTCGGGGATGAACACTGAAGCTTTCTTT.

This sequence joins TRBV28 and TRBJ1-3; weak D call: TRBD1 (6 bases). V shed 5 bases and J shed 0 bases, with 11 bases lying between them. Germline V gene sequence: CDR1 MDHEN, CDR2 SYDVKM. The CDR3 is made up of 15 amino acids. In nucleotides, the CDR3 is TGTGCCAGCAGTCATACAGGGAGCTCTGGAAACACCATATATTTT. Translating gives CASSHTGSSGNTIYF.

The DNA for the CDR3 is TGCGCCAGCAGCCACAACACAGGGGTGAACACTGAAGCTTTCTTT. Residues: CASSHNTGVNTEAFF. This chain links TRBV5-1 with TRBJ1-1; 7 positions match TRBD1. V lost 4 bases to trimming and J lost 0 bases; unmatched junction nucleotides: 6. The CDR3 spans 15 residues. The germline CDR1 and CDR2 sequences are SGHRS and YFSETQ.

The chain employs TRBV18 and TRBJ2-7; tentatively, D is TRBD2 (8 bases). The CDR3 sequence is 15 residues long. In germline, CDR1 is KGHSH, CDR2 LQKENI. V was shortened by 6 bases and J by 5 bases, with 20 bases between the two germline ends. CDR3 sequence (DNA): TGTGCCAGCTCGGGGACAGCGGGGGTGCGGCACGAGCAGTACTTC. Translating gives CASSGTAGVRHEQYF. Based on the CDR3 plus reference TRBV18 and TRBJ2-7, the full variable domain is NAGVMQNPRHLVRRRGQEARLRCSPMKGHSHVYWYRQLPEEGLKFMVYLQKENIIDESGMPKERFSAEFPKEGPSILRIQQVVRGDSAAYFCASSGTAGVRHEQYFGPGTRLTVT.

This clonotype showed up just a few times. This sequence joins TRBV30 and TRBJ1-3; no reliable D call. Trimming took off 0 bases at V and 4 bases at J, with 7 bases between the two ends. CDR1 is GTSNPN and CDR2 is SVGIG in the germline V gene (reference sequence). This CDR3 has 13 amino acids. In nucleotides, the CDR3 is TGTGCCTGGAGTGTCGGAGTCGGAAACACCATATATTTT. The encoded protein is CAWSVGVGNTIYF.

In this sample, this clonotype turned up many times. The V call is TRBV7-9, the J call TRBJ2-7; 11 bases are shared with TRBD1. Trimming cost V 5 bases and J 4 bases; bases outside gene matches: 1. The CDR3 consists of 13 residues. The germline gives CDR1 SEHNR, CDR2 FQNEAQ (reference sequence). The CDR3 sequence is CASSRDRGYEQYF. In nucleotides, the CDR3 is TGTGCCAGCAGCCGGGACAGGGGGTACGAGCAGTACTTC. Full variable domain (outside the CDR3, taken from reference TRBV7-9 and TRBJ2-7): DTGVSQNPRHKITKRGQNVTFRCDPISEHNRLYWYRQTLGQGPEFLTYFQNEAQLEKSRLLSDRFSAERPKGSFSTLEIQRTEQGDSAMYLCASSRDRGYEQYFGPGTRLTVT.

To note about this clonotype: Possible read error: a much larger clone is one base away. The chain links TRBV7-9 to TRBJ2-7; D might be TRBD1 (6 bases). CDR3 length equals 14 residues. Deletions cut 4 bases from V and 4 bases from J, with 14 bases between. Germline loops: CDR1 SEHNR, CDR2 FQNEAQ (reference sequence). As DNA, the CDR3 is TGTGCCAGCAGCTCCGGGCAGGGGAAGTACGAGCAGTACTTC. Translation gives CASSSGQGKYEQYF.

On this clonotype itself: The junction shows a germline mismatch at one end, possibly a read error. V and J are TRBV4-1 and TRBJ2-2, with D maybe TRBD1 (6 bases). Germline V gene data show CDR1 as MGHRA and CDR2 as YSYEKL. CDR3 length equals 14 residues. CDR3 amino acids: CASGQPIITGELSF. In DNA, the CDR3 is TGCGCCAGCGGACAGCCAATAATTACCGGGGAGCTCTCTTTT.

This clonotype appeared once. A read error may account for a junction end that differs from germline. This chain connects TRBV6-1 to TRBJ2-1; 7 bases are shared with TRBD1. Germline V lookup: CDR1 MNHNS, CDR2 SASEGT. This CDR3 contains 15 residues. CDR3 in amino acids: CARSPLTGQGNKQFF. CDR3 in DNA: TGTGCCAGGAGTCCACTGACAGGGCAGGGCAATAAGCAGTTCTTC.

The chain joins TRBV2 to TRBJ2-1; a weak D match, TRBD2 (5 bases). The CDR3 is 14 amino acids. Trimming pared 9 bases from V and 0 bases from J, leaving 12 bases between. Germline V gives CDR1 SNHLY, CDR2 FYNNEI. The CDR3: CARRAGGSYNEQFF. CDR3 DNA: TGTGCCAGGAGGGCGGGTGGCTCCTACAATGAGCAGTTCTTC. Based on the CDR3 plus reference TRBV2 and TRBJ2-1, the full variable domain is EPEVTQTPSHQVTQMGQEVILRCVPISNHLYFYWYRQILGQKVEFLVSFYNNEISEKSEIFDDQFSVERPDGSNFTLKIRSTKLEDSAMYFCARRAGGSYNEQFFGPGTRLTVL.

Regarding this clonotype: A much larger clone lies one base from this, so it may be a read error. The chain links TRBV7-9 to TRBJ2-1, with 9 positions matching TRBD1. CDR1 is SEHNR, CDR2 FQNEAQ, per germline (reference sequence). The CDR3 loop spans 13 amino acids. The CDR3 DNA follows: TGTGTCAGCAGGGGACAGGGTATCTATGAGCAGTTCTTC. Protein sequence: CVSRGQGIYEQFF.